One sample yielded the 16 T cell receptor beta chains listed below, sequenced in a study of control samples from healthy donors and cancer patients. Assay: immunoSEQ multiplex PCR; the TCRdb copy retains only in-frame clones and omits some. Of about 140,000 clones listed, less than 95% are singletons. Sequencing used blood. Receptor source: a man between 18 and 35 years old in good health.

V and J are TRBV4-3 and TRBJ2-1, with D tentatively TRBD2 (6 bases). Germline lookup yields CDR1 LGHNA and CDR2 YSLEER. Trimming stripped 0 bases from V and 9 bases from J, with 12 bases between. The CDR3 sequence is 14 residues long. The DNA of the CDR3 is TGCGCCAGCAGCCAAGATTTGGAGGGTTTTGAGCAGTTCTTC. Protein product: CASSQDLEGFEQFF.

The chain employs TRBV2 and TRBJ2-7; D tentatively fits TRBD1 or TRBD2 (6 bases each). Trimming shortened V by 0 bases and J by 2 bases, and 8 bases separated the two germline ends. The CDR3 loop spans 14 amino acids. Germline loops: CDR1 SNHLY, CDR2 FYNNEI. CDR3 in amino acids: CASSEAGGPYEQYF. The CDR3, as DNA: TGTGCCAGCAGTGAAGCGGGGGGCCCCTACGAGCAGTACTTC.

The chain combines TRBV7-9 with TRBJ1-2; D unclear. This CDR3 contains 14 residues. CDR1 and CDR2 from the germline V gene are SEHNR and FQNEAQ (reference sequence). Trimming took off 3 bases at V and 0 bases at J, with 8 bases between the two ends. CDR3 sequence (DNA): TGTGCCAGCAGCTTTCCCTCGGCTAACTATGGCTACACCTTC. Translated: CASSFPSANYGYTF.

The rearrangement links TRBV11-3 to TRBJ2-3; 7 nucleotides line up with TRBD2. V lost 1 base and J lost 6; bases outside the gene matches: 4. The CDR3 runs to 14 residues. The V gene's germline CDR1 is SGHNT and CDR2 YENEEA. In nucleotides, the CDR3 is TGTGCCAGCAGCTTAGGGCTAGCGGAGGATACGCAGTATTTT. This codes for CASSLGLAEDTQYF.

The genes are TRBV4-1 and TRBJ2-2; 8 positions match TRBD1. J gave up 0 bases and V 7 bases, and 1 base lay outside the gene matches. The CDR3 totals 14 residues. CDR1 MGHRA and CDR2 YSYEKL come from the germline V gene. The DNA of the CDR3 is TGCGCCAGCACCAGGGGGCCGAACACCGGGGAGCTGTTTTTT. Its protein product is CASTRGPNTGELFF.

The CDR3 bases are TGTGCCAGCAGCCTAGGACGGTCGAACACTGAAGCTTTCTTT. Protein: CASSLGRSNTEAFF. The chain carries TRBV11-3 and TRBJ1-1; no reliable D call. V was pared by 5 bases and J by 1 base, with 11 bases between. Germline V lookup: CDR1 SGHNT, CDR2 YENEEA. The CDR3 is 14 amino acids.

The chain recombines TRBV7-9 with TRBJ1-4; possible D gene TRBD1, 5 bases. The length of the CDR3 is 16 residues. Trimming took 5 bases from V and 4 from J, leaving 17 bases between them. Germline CDR1 SEHNR, CDR2 FQNEAQ (reference sequence). The DNA of the CDR3 is TGTGCCAGCAGCCACATCCCAGGGAGCGGTAATGAAAAACTGTTTTTT. Translated, it gives CASSHIPGSGNEKLFF.

The V call is TRBV19, the J call TRBJ1-1, with D tentatively TRBD1 (6 bases). Germline values: CDR1 LNHDA, CDR2 SQIVND (reference sequence). The V and J ends lost 4 bases and 0 bases respectively, with 9 bases between them. CDR3 size: 14 residues. The CDR3 is CASSSTGLNTEAFF. CDR3 in DNA: TGTGCCAGTAGTAGCACAGGGTTGAACACTGAAGCTTTCTTT.

The gene calls are TRBV5-1 and TRBJ2-7; D not certain. Germline-derived CDR1 and CDR2 are SGHRS and YFSETQ. V dropped 0 bases and J dropped 2 bases, with 9 bases sitting between them. The CDR3 runs to 14 residues. The CDR3 nucleotides are TGCGCCAGCAGCTTGGGGGCACTGACCTACGAGCAGTACTTC. This encodes CASSLGALTYEQYF. Full variable domain (remainder filled in from reference TRBV5-1 and TRBJ2-7): KAGVTQTPRYLIKTRGQQVTLSCSPISGHRSVSWYQQTPGQGLQFLFEYFSETQRNKGNFPGRFSGRQFSNSRSEMNVSTLELGDSALYLCASSLGALTYEQYFGPGTRLTVT.

J is TRBJ1-3 and V is TRBV19; TRBD1 matches 8 bases. This CDR3 has 14 amino acids. Germline V lookup: CDR1 LNHDA, CDR2 SQIVND (reference sequence). V trimming: 8 bases; J trimming: 0 bases; junction bases outside the gene matches: 3. CDR3 in amino acids: CASGQGRSGNTIYF. The CDR3, as DNA: TGTGCCAGTGGACAGGGACGCTCTGGAAACACCATATATTTT.

The chain links TRBV6-5 to TRBJ1-2; 11 positions match TRBD1. The junction had 2 bases not matched to a gene; V was cut back by 4 bases and J by 4 bases. The CDR3 totals 14 residues. Germline V gene lookup returns CDR1 MNHEY and CDR2 SVGAGI. The CDR3 DNA reads TGTGCCAGCAGTTGGACAGGGGGCCCCTATGGCTACACCTTC. It translates to CASSWTGGPYGYTF.

The CDR3 loop is CASSEGTISGELFF. CDR3 coding DNA: TGTGCCAGCAGTGAGGGGACGATTTCCGGGGAGCTGTTTTTT. J is TRBJ2-2 and V is TRBV2; possibly TRBD1 or TRBD2 for D (5 bases each). CDR1 is SNHLY and CDR2 is FYNNEI in the germline V gene. Trimming removed 3 bases at V and 6 bases at J, with 11 bases between. The CDR3 has 14 residues.

Only one count was recorded for this clone. The genes are TRBV4-1 and TRBJ1-5; D possibly corresponds to TRBD1 (5 bases). The CDR3 spans 15 residues. Between the trimmed V and J ends, which lost 1 base and 0 bases, there was a span of 7 bases. Germline V gives CDR1 MGHRA, CDR2 YSYEKL. This chain's CDR3 is CASSQGQYSNQPQHF. CDR3 in DNA: TGCGCCAGCAGCCAAGGACAGTATAGCAATCAGCCCCAGCATTTT.

The chain has TRBV18 and TRBJ1-1; D gene ambiguous. Per the germline V gene, CDR1 is KGHSH and CDR2 is LQKENI. The CDR3 is made up of 14 amino acids. Trimming removed 6 bases at V and 2 bases at J, with 13 bases between. Here the CDR3 DNA reads TGTGCCAGCTCTTCCGTCGGCCCTAACACTGAAGCTTTCTTT. Amino acid sequence: CASSSVGPNTEAFF.

This chain joins TRBV7-2 and TRBJ2-7; D possibly corresponds to TRBD1 (6 bases). The length of the CDR3 is 13 residues. V lost 5 bases and J 2 bases, leaving 10 bases between the germline ends. Germline-derived CDR1 and CDR2 are SGHTA and FQGNSA. The CDR3 region has the DNA TGTGCCAGCAGCCCAACAGGGCCCTACGAGCAGTACTTC. This codes for CASSPTGPYEQYF.

V is TRBV20-1 and J is TRBJ1-5, with 7 positions matching TRBD1. Germline V gene data show CDR1 as DFQATT and CDR2 as SNEGSKA (reference sequence). V lost 3 bases to trimming and J lost 5 bases; unmatched junction nucleotides: 7. The CDR3 extends over 14 amino acids. CDR3 residues: CSASRGLGDQPQHF. CDR3 sequence (DNA): TGCAGTGCTAGTAGGGGGCTGGGGGATCAGCCCCAGCATTTT.